This T cell receptor beta chain was sequenced for a study of T cell clones after liver transplantation. This CDR3 has 11 amino acids. Looked up from germline, CDR1 is MRHNA and CDR2 is SNTAGT. Trimming removed 6 bases from V and 8 bases from J, with 10 bases in between. This clone was observed a single time. Clones were sequenced by immunoSEQ multiplex PCR, and TCRdb holds only the in-frame ones, with some missing. The repertoire holds approximately 100,000 clones, with 75% to 85% as singletons. The TCR was taken from a human donor who received a liver transplant. This chain connects TRBV6-4 to TRBJ1-1; a possible D gene is TRBD1 (5 bases). Source: CD4+ T cells from blood, taken before liver transplant. The CDR3: CASRDGGEAFF. CDR3 nucleotides: TGTGCCAGCAGGGATGGGGGGGAAGCTTTCTTT.